The subject of this entry is one T cell receptor (beta chain). V lost 1 base to trimming and J lost 2 bases; unmatched junction nucleotides: 7. This CDR3 region has 16 residues. Germline V gene data show CDR1 as MDHEN and CDR2 as SYDVKM. These data belong to a study of blood T cell repertoires in COVID-19. The method was immunoSEQ multiplex PCR; TCRdb's version includes in-frame clones alone and lacks a portion of them. The sample contains about 310,000 clones, roughly nine tenths of which appear only once. V is TRBV28 and J is TRBJ2-7; 8 positions match TRBD1. This receptor was taken from a man aged 55 to 70 who had recovered from COVID-19. Input material: PBMCs or T cells enriched from blood (not recorded which). The chain's CDR3 is CASSLSTGGRAYEQYF. CDR3 sequence (DNA): TGTGCCAGCAGTTTATCAACAGGGGGTAGAGCCTACGAGCAGTACTTC.